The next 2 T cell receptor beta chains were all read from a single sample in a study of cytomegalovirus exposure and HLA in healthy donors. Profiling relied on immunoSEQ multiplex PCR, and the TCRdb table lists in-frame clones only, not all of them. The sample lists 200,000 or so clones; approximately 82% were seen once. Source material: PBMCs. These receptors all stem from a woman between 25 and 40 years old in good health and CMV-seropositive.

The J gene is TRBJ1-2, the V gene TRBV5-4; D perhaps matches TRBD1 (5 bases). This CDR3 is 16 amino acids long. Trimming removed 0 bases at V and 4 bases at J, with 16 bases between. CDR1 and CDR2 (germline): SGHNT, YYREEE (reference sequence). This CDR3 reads CASSLASGTLVYGYTF. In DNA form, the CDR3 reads TGTGCCAGCAGCTTGGCATCCGGGACTTTGGTCTATGGCTACACCTTC.

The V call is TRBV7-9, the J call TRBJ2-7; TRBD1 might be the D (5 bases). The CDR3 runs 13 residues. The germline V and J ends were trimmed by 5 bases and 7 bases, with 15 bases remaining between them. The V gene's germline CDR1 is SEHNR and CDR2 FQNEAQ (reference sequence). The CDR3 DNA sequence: TGTGCCAGCAGCCCTGTGGCAGGGAAAGAGCAGTACTTC. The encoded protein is CASSPVAGKEQYF.